This T cell receptor beta chain is from a study of shared clonotypes between healthy human individuals. Donors comprised healthy HIV-negative adults lacking recent acute infections or vaccinations. The length of the CDR3 is 14 residues. V shed 2 bases and J shed 4 bases, with 11 bases lying between them. Germline CDR1 is GTSNPN and CDR2 is SVGIG (reference sequence). Regarding this clone: Its antigen is still unknown.

This table comes from immunoSEQ multiplex PCR, and its TCRdb copy is limited to in-frame clones, with some not included. This sample carries about 480,000 clones, 70% to 80% of them seen once, and the ten largest clones take 10% to 15%. Study-wide results and caveats: Sampling was confined to blood; repertoires within tissues likely differ.

The chain recombines TRBV30 with TRBJ2-2, with a possible D match to TRBD2 (5 bases). This sequence originates from a middle-aged woman in good health. Some clones in this sample may be carry-over from other donors' samples. The material sequenced was PBMCs. CDR3 DNA sequence: TGTGCCTGGAGTCCCACTCGGGGCACCGGGGAGCTGTTTTTT. Translation: CAWSPTRGTGELFF.